Shown below are 21 T cell receptor beta chains from a single sample sequenced in a study of T cells in Graves' hyperthyroidism and ophthalmopathy. Using RNA transcripts as the source, TCR beta CDR3 regions were amplified. HTBI primers drove first-round RT-PCR of the TCR CDR3. MiXCR was run by TCRdb on the multiplex PCR reads, yielding one entry per CDR3 protein. This sample has 250,000 to 350,000 distinct CDR3 sequences, with around 22% found just once. The sequencing input was blood. The receptors here all came from a man under 40 with Graves' ophthalmopathy.

This clonotype was picked up a small number of times. This chain links TRBV20-1 with TRBJ2-1; 9 positions agree with TRBD2. Germline V lookup: CDR1 DFQATT, CDR2 SNEGSKA (reference sequence). The CDR3 has 13 amino acids. The trim removed 5 bases at V and 7 bases at J, leaving 6 bases unmatched. Here the CDR3 reads CSAAGRGGNEQFF. The DNA for the CDR3 is TGCAGTGCTGCTGGGCGGGGGGGGAATGAGCAGTTCTTC.

The V call is TRBV20-1, the J call TRBJ2-6; tentative D call: TRBD2 (7 bases). The CDR3 is 15 amino acids. The germline V gene encodes CDR1 DFQATT and CDR2 SNEGSKA (reference sequence). The ends were cut back, 5 bases at V and 0 bases at J, with 11 bases in the middle. CDR3 residues: CSAPGGPSGANVLTF. For the CDR3, the DNA is TGCAGTGCTCCGGGGGGCCCCTCTGGGGCCAACGTCCTGACTTTC.

The sample holds many counts of this clonotype. The chain employs TRBV7-9 and TRBJ1-1; 10 positions match TRBD1. CDR3 length equals 16 residues. Germline V gene lookup returns CDR1 SEHNR and CDR2 FQNEAQ (reference sequence). Trimming removed 4 bases from V and 0 bases from J; junction bases left unmatched: 5. The CDR3 DNA sequence: TGTGCCAGCAGCTCCGGACAGGGGGAGATGAACACTGAAGCTTTCTTT. Translation gives CASSSGQGEMNTEAFF.

The V call is TRBV5-6, the J call TRBJ2-1; TRBD1 matches 7 bases. The CDR3 runs to 15 residues. V was pared by 0 bases and J by 9 bases, with 9 bases of the junction left unmatched. Per germline, CDR1 SGHDT and CDR2 YYEEEE. This CDR3 reads CASSLGSTGYSEQFF. The CDR3 DNA is TGTGCCAGCAGCTTGGGATCGACAGGGTATAGTGAGCAGTTCTTC.

The table lists this clonotype with many counts. This chain joins TRBV7-8 and TRBJ2-3; D gene ambiguous. Germline CDR1 SGHVS, CDR2 FQNEAQ. The CDR3 is 15 amino acids. V was shortened by 2 bases and J by 0 bases, with 9 bases between the two germline ends. The CDR3 sequence: CASSLLPLSTDTQYF. CDR3 DNA sequence: TGTGCCAGCAGCTTACTGCCTCTTAGCACAGATACGCAGTATTTT.

This clonotype was picked up a small number of times. The chain links TRBV27 to TRBJ2-2; D ambiguous. The CDR3 consists of 17 residues. Germline CDR1 is MNHEY and CDR2 is SMNVEV (reference sequence). V was cut by 2 bases and J by 1 base, with 14 bases left in between. The CDR3 DNA is TGTGCCAGCAGTTTACGTAGCAACCCGTGGAACACCGGGGAGCTGTTTTTT. It specifies CASSLRSNPWNTGELFF.

The chain couples TRBV20-1 to TRBJ1-1, with D uncertain. V lost 6 bases, J lost 7 bases, and 15 bases lay in between. Germline-derived CDR1 and CDR2 are DFQATT and SNEGSKA (reference sequence). This CDR3 has 12 amino acids. The CDR3 region is CSAPVKGIEAFF. The CDR3 DNA is TGCAGTGCGCCCGTGAAAGGTATTGAAGCTTTCTTT.

This chain links TRBV19 with TRBJ1-6; no clear D gene. V was cut by 5 bases and J by 7 bases, with 9 bases left in between. Germline lookup yields CDR1 LNHDA and CDR2 SQIVND (reference sequence). The CDR3 is 13 residues long. CDR3 DNA sequence: TGTGCCAGTAGTCCCTACACGAATTCACCCCTCCACTTT. Translated, it gives CASSPYTNSPLHF.

The genes are TRBV27 and TRBJ1-6; D call uncertain. Germline V gene sequence: CDR1 MNHEY, CDR2 SMNVEV (reference sequence). Between the trimmed V and J ends, which lost 3 bases and 6 bases, there was a span of 15 bases. CDR3 length: 16 residues. CDR3 in DNA: TGTGCCAGCAGTTTCCGAGGGTGGGGTATTAATTCACCCCTCCACTTT. Its translation is CASSFRGWGINSPLHF.

The chain uses TRBV19 and TRBJ1-3; D is unresolved. Germline CDR1 is LNHDA and CDR2 is SQIVND (reference sequence). The CDR3 consists of 15 residues. V was trimmed by 0 bases and J by 0 bases, leaving 6 bases between them. The CDR3 region has the DNA TGTGCCAGTAGTATAGACAGGTACTCTGGAAACACCATATATTTT. Protein: CASSIDRYSGNTIYF.

This clonotype was detected ten times or more. The CDR3 region is CASSLGGWEQYF. The DNA of the CDR3 is TGTGCCAGCAGTTTAGGGGGTTGGGAGCAGTACTTC. This rearrangement joins TRBV28 to TRBJ2-7; perhaps D is TRBD1 or TRBD2 (5 bases each). Trimming left V 2 bases short and J 7 bases short, with 9 bases between. The CDR3 is 12 residues long. Germline CDR1 MDHEN, CDR2 SYDVKM.

In its sample, this clonotype was seen many times. V usage is TRBV2 and J usage is TRBJ1-5, with D possibly being TRBD1 (5 bases). V was pared by 3 bases and J by 7 bases, with 10 bases between. CDR1 and CDR2 from the germline V gene are SNHLY and FYNNEI. The CDR3 has 13 residues. In nucleotides, the CDR3 is TGTGCCAGCAGTGAGGGGGTAAGGCAGCCCCAGCATTTT. Translation gives CASSEGVRQPQHF.

This clonotype was recorded at least ten times. The CDR3 sequence is CASTPGERSGSVVEQFF. The DNA for the CDR3 is TGTGCCAGCACCCCTGGGGAGAGAAGCGGGAGTGTGGTTGAGCAGTTCTTC. The chain is built from TRBV12-3 or TRBV12-4 and TRBJ2-1, with 8 positions matching TRBD2. V trimming: 7 bases; J trimming: 9 bases; junction bases outside the gene matches: 20. The CDR3 is 17 amino acids.

The chain is built from TRBV2 and TRBJ2-5, with unresolved D. CDR3 length: 13 amino acids. Germline V gene sequence: CDR1 SNHLY, CDR2 FYNNEI. Trimming took 3 bases from V and 7 from J, leaving 12 bases between them. This CDR3 reads CASSELPLGTQYF. The CDR3 bases are TGTGCCAGCAGTGAGTTACCCCTTGGGACCCAGTACTTC.

The chain uses TRBV20-1 and TRBJ2-5; D is uncertain. CDR3 length equals 11 residues. V was clipped by 5 bases and J by 2 bases, with 6 bases between them. Looked up from germline, CDR1 is DFQATT and CDR2 is SNEGSKA (reference sequence). CDR3 residues: CSAEDQETQYF. DNA of the CDR3: TGCAGTGCTGAAGATCAAGAGACCCAGTACTTC.

At least ten counts were recorded for this clonotype. The chain joins TRBV12-3 or TRBV12-4 to TRBJ2-1, with 9 bases identical to TRBD2. The J segment lost 3 bases and the V segment lost 6 bases, leaving 3 bases of the junction unmatched. The CDR3 has 14 residues. In nucleotides, the CDR3 is TGTGCCAGCAGGAAGACTAGCGGCTACAATGAGCAGTTCTTC. Its translation: CASRKTSGYNEQFF.

The J gene is TRBJ2-2, the V gene TRBV5-6; weak D call: TRBD2 (6 bases). This CDR3 is built from 15 residues. Germline CDR1 reads SGHDT; CDR2 reads YYEEEE. V was trimmed by 0 bases and J by 7 bases, leaving 13 bases between them. The CDR3 nucleotides are TGTGCCAGCAGCTTGGTCGGACTACCGGACGGGGAGCTGTTTTTT. This codes for CASSLVGLPDGELFF.

This clonotype has a handful of counts. The chain links TRBV6-1 to TRBJ1-1, with D maybe TRBD1 (6 bases). The CDR3 consists of 15 residues. Germline CDR1 reads MNHNS; CDR2 reads SASEGT. Trimming left V 7 bases short and J 1 base short, with 16 bases between. CDR3 amino acids: CASIPYNRENTEAFF. Written as DNA, the CDR3 is TGTGCCAGCATTCCTTATAACAGGGAGAACACTGAAGCTTTCTTT.

The table lists this clonotype with a few counts. J is TRBJ2-1 and V is TRBV5-6; maybe TRBD2 (6 bases). Trimming took off 5 bases at V and 4 bases at J, with 13 bases between the two ends. The germline gives CDR1 SGHDT, CDR2 YYEEEE. The CDR3 runs to 14 residues. The CDR3 reads CASSSGTLYNEQFF. Here the CDR3 DNA reads TGTGCCAGCAGTTCCGGGACTCTGTACAATGAGCAGTTCTTC.

In this sample, this clonotype turned up many times. V and J are TRBV28 and TRBJ1-4; no firm D call. The CDR3 loop spans 16 amino acids. Trimming stripped 8 bases from V and 0 bases from J, with 16 bases between. Germline lookup yields CDR1 MDHEN and CDR2 SYDVKM. The CDR3 spells CASSGIRLATNEKLFF. For the CDR3, the DNA is TGTGCCAGCTCGGGGATCCGCCTTGCAACTAATGAAAAACTGTTTTTT.

This clonotype was seen only a few times. This chain joins TRBV6-1 and TRBJ2-1; 12 bases match TRBD2. The trim removed 7 bases at V and 1 base at J, leaving 5 bases unmatched. CDR3 length: 16 amino acids. The germline V gene encodes CDR1 MNHNS and CDR2 SASEGT. CDR3 protein: CASTRTSGTSYNEQFF. CDR3 nucleotide sequence: TGTGCCAGCACCAGGACTAGCGGGACGTCCTACAATGAGCAGTTCTTC.